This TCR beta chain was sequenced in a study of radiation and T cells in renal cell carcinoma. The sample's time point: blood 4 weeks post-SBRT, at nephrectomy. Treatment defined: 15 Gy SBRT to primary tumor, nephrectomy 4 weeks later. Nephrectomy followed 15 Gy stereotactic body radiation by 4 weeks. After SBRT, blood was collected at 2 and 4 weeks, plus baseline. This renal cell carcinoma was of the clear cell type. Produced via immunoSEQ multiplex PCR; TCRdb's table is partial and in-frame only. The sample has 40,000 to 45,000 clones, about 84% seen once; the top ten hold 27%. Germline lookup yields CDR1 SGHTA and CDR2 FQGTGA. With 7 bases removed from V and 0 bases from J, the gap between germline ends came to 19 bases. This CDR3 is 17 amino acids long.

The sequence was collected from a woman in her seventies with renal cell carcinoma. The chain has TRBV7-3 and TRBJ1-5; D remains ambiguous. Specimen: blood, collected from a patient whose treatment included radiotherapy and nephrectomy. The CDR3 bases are TGTGCCAGCAACCTAAGAGGGCAGTATTATAGCAATCAGCCCCAGCATTTT. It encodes CASNLRGQYYSNQPQHF.